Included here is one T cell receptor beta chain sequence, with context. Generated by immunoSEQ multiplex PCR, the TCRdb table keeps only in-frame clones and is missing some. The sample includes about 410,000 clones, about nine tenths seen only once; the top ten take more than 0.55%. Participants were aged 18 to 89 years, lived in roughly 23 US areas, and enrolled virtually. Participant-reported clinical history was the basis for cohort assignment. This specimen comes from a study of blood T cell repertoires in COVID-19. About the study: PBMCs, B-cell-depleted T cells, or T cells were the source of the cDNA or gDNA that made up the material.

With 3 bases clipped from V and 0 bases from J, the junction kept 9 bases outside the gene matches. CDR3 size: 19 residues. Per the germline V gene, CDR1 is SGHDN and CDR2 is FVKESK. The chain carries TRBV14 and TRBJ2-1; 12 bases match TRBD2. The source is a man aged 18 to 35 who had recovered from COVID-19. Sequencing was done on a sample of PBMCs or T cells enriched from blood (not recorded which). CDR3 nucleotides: TGTGCCAGCAGCCATGGACTAGCGGGGAAAGCGAGCTCCTACAATGAGCAGTTCTTC. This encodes CASSHGLAGKASSYNEQFF.